The sequence of this T cell receptor beta chain was determined in a study of spatial heterogeneity in lung cancer. General study results and limits: At tumor resection, ubiquitous expanded TCRs were detected in blood more often than later.

This clonotype was seen many times. Its target is not known. The germline V and J ends were trimmed by 1 base and 4 bases, with 9 bases remaining between them. The CDR3 spans 14 residues. The germline gives CDR1 LNHDA, CDR2 SQIVND (reference sequence). Via MiXCR, TCRdb re-called the 5' RACE reads, giving one row per CDR3 protein. The data hold some 83,000 distinct CDR3 sequences, with about 20% observed a single time. Described time point: sample taken at primary tumor resection. The sequenced material consisted of unsorted whole RNA from tumor, nontumor lung or frozen PBMC. The sequence came from a male donor with early-stage non-small cell lung cancer. The chain has TRBV19 and TRBJ2-3, with D possibly being TRBD2 (5 bases). Sequences were derived from PBMCs, sampled at surgery. The CDR3 DNA is TGTGCCAGTAGTATAGCAGGAGGCCCAGATACGCAGTATTTT. Translating it yields CASSIAGGPDTQYF.